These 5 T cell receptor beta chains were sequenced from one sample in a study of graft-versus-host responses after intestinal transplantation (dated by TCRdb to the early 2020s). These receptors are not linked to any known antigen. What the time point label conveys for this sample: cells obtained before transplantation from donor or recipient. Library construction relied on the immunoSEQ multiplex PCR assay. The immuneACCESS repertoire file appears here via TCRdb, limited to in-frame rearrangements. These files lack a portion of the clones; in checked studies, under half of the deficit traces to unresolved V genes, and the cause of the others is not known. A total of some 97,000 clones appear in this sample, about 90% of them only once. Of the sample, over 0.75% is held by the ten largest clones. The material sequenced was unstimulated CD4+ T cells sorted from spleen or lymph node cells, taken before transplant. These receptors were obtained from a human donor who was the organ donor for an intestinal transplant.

Written as DNA, the CDR3 is TGCGCCAGCAGCTTGGGCTTGCTCCGACTCAGCTCCTACAATGAGCAGTTCTTC. This translates into CASSLGLLRLSSYNEQFF. J is TRBJ2-1 and V is TRBV5-1; D call uncertain. Germline V gives CDR1 SGHRS, CDR2 YFSETQ. Trimming left V 0 bases short and J 0 bases short, with 16 bases between. The CDR3 runs 18 residues.

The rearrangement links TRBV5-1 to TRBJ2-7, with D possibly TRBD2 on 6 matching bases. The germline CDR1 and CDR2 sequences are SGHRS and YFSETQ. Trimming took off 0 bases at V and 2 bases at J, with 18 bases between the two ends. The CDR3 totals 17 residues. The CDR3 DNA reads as TGCGCCAGCAGCTTGGAAGGGAGGACTAAAATCCCCTACGAGCAGTACTTC. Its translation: CASSLEGRTKIPYEQYF. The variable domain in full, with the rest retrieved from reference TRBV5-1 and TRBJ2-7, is KAGVTQTPRYLIKTRGQQVTLSCSPISGHRSVSWYQQTPGQGLQFLFEYFSETQRNKGNFPGRFSGRQFSNSRSEMNVSTLELGDSALYLCASSLEGRTKIPYEQYFGPGTRLTVT.

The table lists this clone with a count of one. The CDR3, as DNA: TGTGCCACAGCGGCCCGGACTGAAGCTTTCTTT. Its protein is CATAARTEAFF. The genes are TRBV6-5 and TRBJ1-1, with D unresolved. The V end was cut by 10 bases, the J end by 5 bases, with 11 bases between. The CDR3 extends over 11 amino acids. The V gene's germline CDR1 is MNHEY and CDR2 SVGAGI.

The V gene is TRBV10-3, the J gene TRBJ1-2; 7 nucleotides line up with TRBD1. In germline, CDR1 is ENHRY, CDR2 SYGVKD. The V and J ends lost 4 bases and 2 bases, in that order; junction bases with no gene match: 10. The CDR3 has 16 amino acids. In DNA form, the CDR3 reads TGTGCCATCAGTGCGGTTCGCAACAGGGGAAACTATGGCTACACCTTC. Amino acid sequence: CAISAVRNRGNYGYTF.

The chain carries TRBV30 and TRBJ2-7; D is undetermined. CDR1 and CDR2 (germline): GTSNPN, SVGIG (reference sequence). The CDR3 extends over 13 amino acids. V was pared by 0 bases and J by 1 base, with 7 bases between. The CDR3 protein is CAWSVRESYEQYF. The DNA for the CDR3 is TGTGCCTGGAGTGTAAGGGAATCCTACGAGCAGTACTTC.